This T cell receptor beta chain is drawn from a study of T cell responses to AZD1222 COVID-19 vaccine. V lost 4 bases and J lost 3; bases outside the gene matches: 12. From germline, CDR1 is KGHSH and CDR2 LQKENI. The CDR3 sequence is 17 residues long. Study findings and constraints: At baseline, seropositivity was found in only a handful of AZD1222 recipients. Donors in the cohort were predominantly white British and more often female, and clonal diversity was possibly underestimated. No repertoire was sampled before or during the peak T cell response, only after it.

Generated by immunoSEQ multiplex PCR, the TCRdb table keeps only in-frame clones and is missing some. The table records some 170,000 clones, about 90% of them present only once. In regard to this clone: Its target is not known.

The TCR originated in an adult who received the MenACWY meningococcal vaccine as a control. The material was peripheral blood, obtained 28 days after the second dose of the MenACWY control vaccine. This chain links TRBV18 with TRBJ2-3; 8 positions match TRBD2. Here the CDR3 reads CASSLGLAPLITDTQYF. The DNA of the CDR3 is TGTGCCAGCTCACTTGGACTAGCACCTCTAATAACAGATACGCAGTATTTT.